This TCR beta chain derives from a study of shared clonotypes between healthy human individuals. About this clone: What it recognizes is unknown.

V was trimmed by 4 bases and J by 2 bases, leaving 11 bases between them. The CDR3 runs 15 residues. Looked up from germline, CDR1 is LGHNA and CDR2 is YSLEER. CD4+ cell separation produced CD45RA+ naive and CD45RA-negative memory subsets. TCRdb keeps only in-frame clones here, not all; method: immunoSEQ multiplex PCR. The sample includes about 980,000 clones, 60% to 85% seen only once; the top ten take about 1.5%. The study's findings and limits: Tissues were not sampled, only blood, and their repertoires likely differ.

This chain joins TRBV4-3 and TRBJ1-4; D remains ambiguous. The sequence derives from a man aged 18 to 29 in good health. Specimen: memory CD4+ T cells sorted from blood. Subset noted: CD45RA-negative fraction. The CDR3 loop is CASSRQDHTNEKLFF. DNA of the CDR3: TGCGCCAGCAGCCGGCAGGACCACACTAATGAAAAACTGTTTTTT.